In its sample, the clone carrying this T cell receptor (beta chain) was seen once. Its antigen is still unknown. This record belongs to a study of cytomegalovirus exposure and HLA in healthy donors. Deletions cut 5 bases from V and 3 bases from J, with 7 bases between. In germline, CDR1 is SGHVS, CDR2 FQNEAQ. The CDR3 runs to 13 residues. Regarding the study as a whole: V- and J-gene trimming of TCR beta was linked (in a later analysis) to a missense DCLRE1C variant. Based on reports, TCR beta sequences accurately predicted HLA-A and HLA-B alleles for most subjects. Cytomegalovirus association was listed for around 180 TCR beta chains. Some V segments (TRBV6-2 and TRBV6-3 among them) were excluded as indistinguishable.

The PCR made use of 60 Vbeta and 13 Jbeta primers. Libraries were prepared by immunoSEQ multiplex PCR; TCRdb keeps only in-frame clonotypes and omits some of them. The sample consists of more than 95,000 clones, 74% of them appearing once. The clonotype comes from a woman between 45 and 65 years old in good health and CMV-seropositive. Sequencing input: PBMCs. This chain connects TRBV7-8 to TRBJ2-2; the D is unclear. CDR3 in DNA: TGTGCCAGCAGCCTTCGAGACACCGGGGAGCTGTTTTTT. Its translation: CASSLRDTGELFF. Full variable domain (rest looked up from reference TRBV7-8 and TRBJ2-2): GAGVSQSPRYKVAKRGQDVALRCDPISGHVSLFWYQQALGQGPEFLTYFQNEAQLDKSGLPSDRFFAERPEGSVSTLKIQRTQQEDSAVYLCASSLRDTGELFFGEGSRLTVL.